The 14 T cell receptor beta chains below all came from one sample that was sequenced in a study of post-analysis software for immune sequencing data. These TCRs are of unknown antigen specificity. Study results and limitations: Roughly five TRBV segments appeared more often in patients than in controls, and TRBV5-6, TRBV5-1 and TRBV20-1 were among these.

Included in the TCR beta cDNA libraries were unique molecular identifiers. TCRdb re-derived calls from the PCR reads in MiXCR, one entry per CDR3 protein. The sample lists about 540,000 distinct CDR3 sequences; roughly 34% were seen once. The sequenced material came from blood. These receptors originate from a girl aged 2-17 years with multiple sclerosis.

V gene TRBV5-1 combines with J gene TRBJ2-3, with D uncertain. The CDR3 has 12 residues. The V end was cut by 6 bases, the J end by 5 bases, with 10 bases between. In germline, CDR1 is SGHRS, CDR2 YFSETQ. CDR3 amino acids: CASTSGGDTQYF. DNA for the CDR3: TGCGCCAGCACCAGTGGCGGAGATACGCAGTATTTT.

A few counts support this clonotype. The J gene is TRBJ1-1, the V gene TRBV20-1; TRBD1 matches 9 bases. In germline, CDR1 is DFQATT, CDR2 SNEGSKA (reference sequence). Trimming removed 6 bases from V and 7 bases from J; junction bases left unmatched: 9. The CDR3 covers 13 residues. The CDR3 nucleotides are TGCAGTGCGGAGACAGGGGGGGGGAATGAAGCTTTCTTT. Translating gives CSAETGGGNEAFF.

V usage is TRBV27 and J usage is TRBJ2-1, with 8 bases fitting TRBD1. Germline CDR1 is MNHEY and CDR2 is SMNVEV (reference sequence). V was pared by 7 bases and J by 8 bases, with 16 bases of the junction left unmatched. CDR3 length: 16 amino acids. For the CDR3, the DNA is TGTGCCAGCACCTATTGGGGAGGACAGGGTCTCTATGAGCAGTTCTTC. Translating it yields CASTYWGGQGLYEQFF.

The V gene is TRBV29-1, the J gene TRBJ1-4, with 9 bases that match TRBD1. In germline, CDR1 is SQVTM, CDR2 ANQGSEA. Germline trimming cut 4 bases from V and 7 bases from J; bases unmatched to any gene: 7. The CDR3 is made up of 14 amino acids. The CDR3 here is CSVGWDRVTEKLFF. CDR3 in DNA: TGCAGCGTTGGATGGGACAGGGTGACTGAAAAACTGTTTTTT.

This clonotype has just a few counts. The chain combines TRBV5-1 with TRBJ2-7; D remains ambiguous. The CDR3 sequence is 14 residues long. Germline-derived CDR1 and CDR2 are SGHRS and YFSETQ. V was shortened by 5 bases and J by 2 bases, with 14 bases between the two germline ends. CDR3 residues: CASSSTTLPYEQYF. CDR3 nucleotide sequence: TGCGCCAGCAGTTCTACGACCCTACCCTACGAGCAGTACTTC.

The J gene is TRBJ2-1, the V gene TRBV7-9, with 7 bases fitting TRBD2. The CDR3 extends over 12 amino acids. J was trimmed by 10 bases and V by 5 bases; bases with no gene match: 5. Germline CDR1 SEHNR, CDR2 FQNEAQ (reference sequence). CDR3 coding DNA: TGTGCCAGCAGCCCCAGAGCGGGGGAGCAGTTCTTC. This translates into CASSPRAGEQFF. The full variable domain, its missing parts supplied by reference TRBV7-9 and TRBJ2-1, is DTGVSQNPRHKITKRGQNVTFRCDPISEHNRLYWYRQTLGQGPEFLTYFQNEAQLEKSRLLSDRFSAERPKGSFSTLEIQRTEQGDSAMYLCASSPRAGEQFFGPGTRLTVL.

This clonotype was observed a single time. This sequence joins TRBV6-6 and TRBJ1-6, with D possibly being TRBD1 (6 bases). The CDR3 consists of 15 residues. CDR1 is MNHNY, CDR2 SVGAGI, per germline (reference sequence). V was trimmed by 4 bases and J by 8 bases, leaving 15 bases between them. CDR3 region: CASSLHRAGDSPLHF. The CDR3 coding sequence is TGTGCCAGCAGTTTGCACAGGGCAGGTGATTCACCCCTCCACTTT.

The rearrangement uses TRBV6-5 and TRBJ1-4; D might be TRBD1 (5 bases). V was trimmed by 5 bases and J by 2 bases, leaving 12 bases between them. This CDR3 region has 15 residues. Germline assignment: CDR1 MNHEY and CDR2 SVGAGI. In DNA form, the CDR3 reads TGTGCCAGCAGTCGCTGGGAGGGGACTAATGAAAAACTGTTTTTT. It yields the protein CASSRWEGTNEKLFF.

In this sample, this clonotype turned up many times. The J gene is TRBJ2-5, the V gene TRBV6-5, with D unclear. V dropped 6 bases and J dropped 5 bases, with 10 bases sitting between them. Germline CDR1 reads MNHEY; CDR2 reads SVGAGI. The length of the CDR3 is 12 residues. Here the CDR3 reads CASSRTRETQYF. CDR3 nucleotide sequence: TGTGCCAGCAGCCGTACGAGGGAGACCCAGTACTTC.

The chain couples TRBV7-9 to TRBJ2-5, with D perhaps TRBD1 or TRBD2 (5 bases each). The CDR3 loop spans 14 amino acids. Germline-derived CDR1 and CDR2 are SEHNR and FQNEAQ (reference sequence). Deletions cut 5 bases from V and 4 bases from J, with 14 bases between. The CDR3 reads CASSPGAGGETQYF. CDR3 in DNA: TGTGCCAGCAGCCCCGGGGCAGGAGGAGAGACCCAGTACTTC.

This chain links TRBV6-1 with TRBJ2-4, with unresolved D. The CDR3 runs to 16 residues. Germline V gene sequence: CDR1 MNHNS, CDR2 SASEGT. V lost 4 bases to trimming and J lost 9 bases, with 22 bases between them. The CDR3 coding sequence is TGTGCCAGCAGTGCTCCAGCCGCCTTACGCAGCATCATTCAGTACTTC. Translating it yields CASSAPAALRSIIQYF.

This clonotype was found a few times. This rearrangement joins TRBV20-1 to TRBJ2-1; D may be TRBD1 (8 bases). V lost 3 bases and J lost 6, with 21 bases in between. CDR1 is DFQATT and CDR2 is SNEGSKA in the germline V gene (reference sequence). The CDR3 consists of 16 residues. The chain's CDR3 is CSARPPENRGGNEQFF. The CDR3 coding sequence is TGCAGTGCTAGGCCCCCCGAAAACAGGGGGGGCAATGAGCAGTTCTTC.

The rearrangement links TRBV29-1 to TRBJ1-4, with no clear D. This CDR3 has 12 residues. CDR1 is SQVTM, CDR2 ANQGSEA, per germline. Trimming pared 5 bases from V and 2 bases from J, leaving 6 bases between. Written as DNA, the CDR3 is TGCAGCGTTATGAGGACTAATGAAAAACTGTTTTTT. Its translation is CSVMRTNEKLFF.

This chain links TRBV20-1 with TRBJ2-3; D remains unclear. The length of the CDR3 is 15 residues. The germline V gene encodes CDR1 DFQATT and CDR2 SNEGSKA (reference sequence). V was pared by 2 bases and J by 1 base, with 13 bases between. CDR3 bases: TGCAGTGCTAGACGGCCTTTCCTGGGCACAGATACGCAGTATTTT. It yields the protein CSARRPFLGTDTQYF.